This paragraph reports one T cell receptor (beta chain). The table lists this clonotype with many counts. Its target antigen remains unknown. There are no base qualities to consult, and no much larger clone falls within one base. TCR alpha and beta CDR3 regions were amplified with the iRepertoire nested amplicon-rescue multiplex PCR (arm-PCR) platform from RNA. For one-step reverse transcription and amplification, roughly 85-400 ng of tissue mRNA or PBMC total RNA was used as input. Following bead purification, Illumina adapters were added by a secondary multiplex PCR, and the libraries were gel-purified between 200 and 400 bp. Demultiplexing relied on internal 6-nucleotide barcodes carried by the libraries. The libraries were sequenced on an Illumina MiSeq using 2x220 or 2x250 nucleotide paired-end reads. In the source study's methods: Paired reads were merged using FLASH 1.2.11 and were aligned to the GRCh37 human genome using BWA-MEM, after which TRA and TRB reads were extracted. For V and J assignment, an IMGT-derived reference of cassette sequences and CDR3 motifs that included pseudogenes was used. Reads were translated in three frames, and productive CDR3s were defined as those with a C...FGXG motif and no stop codons. Clonotypes were defined as unique combinations of V-J cassette pair and CDR3 amino acid sequence. Hamming distance filtering was applied to reads, with thresholds set by the sequence error rate of each sample in mapped regions. TCRdb trimmed the raw reads at Q25, called clones with MiXCR and kept productive beta chains. Each entry is one CDR3 protein sequence, shown with its most common DNA and genes. TCRdb's processing, not the authors', yielded these V and J calls. The sample table contains under 200,000 distinct CDR3 sequences; only one count was recorded for approximately 40% of them. The ten largest make up around 5% of the sample.

These data originate in a study of glioma-infiltrating T cells (dated by TCRdb to about 2016). Context from the whole study: Sequencing of TCR alpha- and beta-chain repertoires was performed on glioma tissue, on non-neoplastic brain tissue, and on matched peripheral blood mononuclear cells. Three low-grade glioma patients, roughly 8 primary glioblastoma patients, and three non-glioma patients who contributed non-neoplastic brain tissue made up the paired cohort. To measure how far tissue and blood T-cell populations diverged, each tissue-infiltrating repertoire was compared against the peripheral blood repertoire of the same patient.

The CDR3 goes from the cysteine to the phenylalanine over 14 residues. Of the read, only the CDR3 DNA is kept; its 42 bases are in frame from base 1. V loses 6 bases of germline sequence and J loses 7 bases, and the interval between the two ends is 15 bases. CDR1 and CDR2 are read off the germline V gene as MNHNS and SASEGT. Paper-wide results and their limitations: Group comparisons rested on small numbers: three non-neoplastic, three low-grade glioma and fewer than 10 glioblastoma patients. Very few CDR3 sequences were shared between tissue and blood, attributed to high CDR3 diversity and limited sampling. VJ-independent divergence between tissue and blood was below expectation in non-neoplastic patients but above expectation in all gliomas, especially low-grade gliomas.

The V gene is TRBV6-1 and the J gene is TRBJ1-4; TRBD1 could be the D gene, as 5 bases match. The TCR originated in a human donor with low-grade glioma or glioblastoma, undergoing nonglioma brain surgery, or in good health (not recorded which). Sequences were obtained from glioma tissue, nonneoplastic brain tissue, or PBMCs (not recorded which). The DNA sequence is TGTGCCAGCAGCCGGGGGGGGAGCGGTGAAAAACTGTTTTTT. The translation is CASSRGGSGEKLFF.